A few counts support the clone carrying this TCR beta chain. Its cognate antigen is unknown. The sample is drawn from a study of T cells in Graves' hyperthyroidism and ophthalmopathy. Study details: The authors collected peripheral blood at initial diagnosis, before any treatment.

Orbital computed tomography and thyroid ultrasound, together with serum TRAb and thyroxine and clinical symptoms, were used for diagnoses. Regions amplified from RNA transcripts were the TCR beta CDR3 regions. The HTBI set primed first-round TCR CDR3 RT-PCR. TCRdb redid the calling of the multiplex PCR reads with MiXCR, one entry per CDR3 protein. The sample lists about 360,000 distinct CDR3 sequences, less than 15% occurring once. General study findings and limits: Researchers report that a 13 V-J model separated ophthalmopathy from stable hyperthyroidism.

Germline V gives CDR1 ENHRY, CDR2 SYGVKD. Trimming shortened V by 7 bases and J by 1 base, and 13 bases separated the two germline ends. CDR3 length: 14 residues. The receptor comes from a woman between 18 and 30 years old with Graves' hyperthyroidism. The V gene is TRBV10-3, the J gene TRBJ1-1, with D tentatively TRBD1 (6 bases). Input material: blood. CDR3 DNA sequence: TGTGCCATCAATACAGGGATAGCGAACACTGAAGCTTTCTTT. Amino acids: CAINTGIANTEAFF.